The text below deals with one T cell receptor beta chain. The antigen it recognizes is unknown. No base quality information exists; no much larger clone differs at one position. What the treatment or condition label conveys for this sample: roughly 11-day PBMC culture with coronavirus spike peptide pools or control peptides (ViraFEST assay). The ViraFEST assay, used in the study, expanded antigen-specific T cells with peptide pools and then identified the expanded clonotypes through TCR sequencing. The convalescent patients' positive SARS-CoV-2 PCR tests were from March to December 2020, which was before the Alpha, Beta and Delta variants emerged in the United States. Each well held 2 million to 2.5 million PBMCs cultured with around 10 ug/ml peptide pools in IMDM containing roughly 5% human AB serum and approximately 10 IU/ml IL-2. On days 3 and 7, half of the culture medium was replaced with fresh IL-2-containing medium. CD4+ T cells were isolated after 10 days of culture through negative selection using the EasySep CD4+ T cell isolation kit. PBMCs were separated from whole blood using Ficoll-Paque Plus gradient centrifugation and then either used fresh or cryopreserved at -140C. Culture conditions were generally each tested in triplicate wells.

Its CDR3 holds 13 amino acids, cysteine through phenylalanine. The kept DNA is CDR3 alone, 39 bases in frame from the first base. At the junction V is shortened by 0 bases and J by 4 bases, with 7 bases in between. The germline V gene (reference sequence) gives CDR1 as LNHNV and CDR2 as YYDKDF. The record originates from a study of vaccination and CD4 T cells after COVID-19 (dated by TCRdb to 2021 to 2024). In terms of the full investigation: Convalescent patients had a positive SARS-CoV-2 result on nasal swab PCR, and of these patients, several had mild disease and one had severe disease. In the convalescent cohort there were six males and four females, among whom were two Hispanic individuals, seven Caucasians, two Asians and one multiracial person. Two doses of either the Pfizer-BioNTech BNT162b2 vaccine (n=8) or the Moderna mRNA-1273 vaccine (n=2) were administered to participants. Post-COVID blood samples from convalescent patients were collected a median of around 110 days after diagnosis, with a range of roughly 35 to 170 days. Post-vaccine blood samples were taken a median of 72 days after the second vaccine dose, with a range of about 13 to 250 days. The cultures were stimulated with overlapping spike peptide pools from SARS-CoV-2 and from the common cold coronaviruses HCoV-NL63, HCoV-OC43 and HCoV-229E. In control cultures, a CEFX viral epitope pool was used as positive control, an HIV-1 Nef peptide pool was used as negative control, or no peptide was added. In 10 COVID-19 convalescent patients and several infection-naive healthy vaccine recipients, the spike-specific CD4+ TCR repertoire before mRNA vaccination was compared with the repertoire after mRNA vaccination.

Receptors were amplified or captured by PCR. TCR sequencing of DNA from cultured CD4+ T cells used the Oncomine TCR Beta short-read assay at the Johns Hopkins FTIC core. Genomic DNA was extracted from the cultured CD4+ T cells with the QIAamp micro DNA kit. Oncomine TCR Beta libraries from cultured CD4+ T cells were pooled using unique dual indexes and sequenced on an Illumina iSeq 100. As for the original processing: Non-productive sequences were removed, and CDR3s that did not start with C, did not end with F or W, or were shorter than 7 amino acids were discarded. Antigen-specific clonotypes were identified using the MANAFEST web application through comparison of peptide-stimulated wells with reference and other culture wells. To be called positive, a clone needed an FDR below 0.05, an odds ratio above 5, and a productive frequency above 0.1% in at least two of three replicate wells. A clonotype counted as cross-reactive if it showed significant expansion both in the SARS-CoV-2 spike wells and in at least one common cold coronavirus spike condition. Levenshtein distances (stringdist) and unrooted phylogenetic trees (ape) in R version 3.6.1 were used to assess CDR3 homology. The raw public data were reprocessed by TCRdb itself: fastp quality trimming at Q25, MiXCR clonotype calling, in-frame beta chains only. All rows with the same CDR3 protein become a single entry with the most common DNA and genes. The V and J calls, along with clone size, are taken from TCRdb and not from the paper's own processing. Counted in this sample were 10,000 to 13,000 distinct CDR3 sequences; about 50% of them appeared once. The top ten clonotypes cover 10% to 15% of the sample.

What the research found in general, with its limitations: The median number of SARS-CoV-2-reactive clonotypes rose from 20 to 25 after infection to 38 after vaccination, but the change was not significant. Relatively few convalescent patients were included in the study, and early timepoints after natural infection were not analyzed. Among convalescent patients, a median about 86% of the SARS-CoV-2-reactive clones seen after vaccination appeared only after vaccination, which suggests priming specific to the vaccine. Of the vaccine-specific clones in convalescent patients, 304 of 307, or nearly all, reacted only to SARS-CoV-2 spike and did not cross-react with common cold coronaviruses.

Sequencing input: CD4+ T cells from blood, cultured in vitro. Recombination connected TRBV15 to TRBJ2-7, with no confident D gene call. The clonotype comes from a human donor who had recovered from COVID-19. The CDR3 sequence is CATSREFTYEQYF. DNA sequence: TGTGCCACCAGCAGAGAATTTACATACGAGCAGTACTTC.